The 19 T cell receptor beta chains given below trace back to one sample, sequenced in a study of identical twins. In TCRdb, the 5' RACE reads were re-called with MiXCR into one record per CDR3 protein. The sample records 510,000 or so distinct CDR3 sequences, roughly 15% being singletons. These same data were also listed under a study on yellow fever vaccine responses in identical twins.

Sequenced sample: CD4+ T cells sorted from blood. These receptors were obtained from a young woman in good health.

J is TRBJ2-2 and V is TRBV7-3; the D is unclear. Germline V gene sequence: CDR1 SGHTA, CDR2 FQGTGA. This CDR3 has 13 residues. Trimming pared 0 bases from V and 8 bases from J, leaving 7 bases between. Here the CDR3 DNA reads TGTGCCAGCAGCTTAACCCACCTGGGGGAGCTGTTTTTT. Translated, it gives CASSLTHLGELFF.

There are many counts of this clonotype. CDR3 bases: TGTGCCAGCAGGGCAGGGGCCTACAATGAGCAGTTCTTC. Encoded protein: CASRAGAYNEQFF. This chain joins TRBV6-2 or TRBV6-3 and TRBJ2-1; D possibly corresponds to TRBD1 (6 bases). Germline CDR1 MNHEY, CDR2 SVGEGT. The ends were cut back, 6 bases at V and 2 bases at J, with 8 bases in the middle. The CDR3 length is 13 residues.

This clonotype was seen a handful of times. The V and J genes are TRBV7-2 and TRBJ1-1; D is possibly TRBD1 (6 bases). Trimming removed 3 bases from V and 1 base from J, with 15 bases in between. Germline V CDR1 and CDR2: SGHTA, FQGNSA. This CDR3 region has 16 residues. CDR3 in DNA: TGTGCCAGCAGCTTCACTACAGGGTTGGGGAACACTGAAGCTTTCTTT. It translates to CASSFTTGLGNTEAFF.

In DNA form, the CDR3 reads TGCGCCAGCCAGACAGGTCCCAATCAGCCCCAGCATTTT. This sequence encodes CASQTGPNQPQHF. The chain employs TRBV5-1 and TRBJ1-5; tentative D call: TRBD1 (6 bases). This CDR3 is built from 13 residues. Trimming removed 7 bases from V and 3 bases from J, with 11 bases in between. Germline CDR1 reads SGHRS; CDR2 reads YFSETQ.

The rearrangement joins TRBV7-8 to TRBJ2-1, with 11 bases that match TRBD2. CDR1 is SGHVS and CDR2 is FQNEAQ in the germline V gene. CDR3 size: 15 residues. V dropped 0 bases and J dropped 9; count of bases not matched to a gene: 4. DNA for the CDR3: TGTGCCAGCAGCTTAGCAGGTAGCGGGAGGGGTGAGCAGTTCTTC. Translated, it gives CASSLAGSGRGEQFF.

The chain employs TRBV29-1 and TRBJ2-1; 7 bases line up with TRBD1. Per the germline V gene, CDR1 is SQVTM and CDR2 is ANQGSEA. The CDR3 is 16 residues long. Trimming at V came to 4 bases and at J to 1 base, leaving 10 bases not matched to a gene. The CDR3: CSVGYQGVRSYNEQFF. CDR3 sequence (DNA): TGCAGCGTTGGGTATCAGGGGGTAAGATCCTACAATGAGCAGTTCTTC.

This clonotype was observed many times. The chain uses TRBV12-3 or TRBV12-4 and TRBJ1-2; no reliable D call. This CDR3 has 14 amino acids. V was pared by 1 base and J by 5 bases, with 11 bases between. The CDR3: CASSLDRRAYGYTF. The DNA for the CDR3 is TGTGCCAGCAGTTTAGATCGACGGGCTTATGGCTACACCTTC.

The CDR3 reads CASSQISSGANVLTF. The CDR3 DNA reads as TGCGCCAGCAGCCAAATCAGCTCTGGGGCCAACGTCCTGACTTTC. V and J are TRBV5-1 and TRBJ2-6, with D unclear. Germline V gene sequence: CDR1 SGHRS, CDR2 YFSETQ. This CDR3 spans 15 amino acids. Trimming pared 4 bases from V and 0 bases from J, leaving 8 bases between.

This chain connects TRBV10-3 to TRBJ2-1; 7 nucleotides agree with TRBD2. The J segment lost 6 bases and the V segment lost 1 base, leaving 6 bases of the junction unmatched. This CDR3 spans 15 amino acids. The germline V gene encodes CDR1 ENHRY and CDR2 SYGVKD. The chain's CDR3 is CAISEWEGTFNEQFF. CDR3 DNA: TGTGCCATCAGTGAGTGGGAGGGGACGTTCAATGAGCAGTTCTTC.

The chain employs TRBV12-3 or TRBV12-4 and TRBJ2-1; D is uncertain. Between the trimmed V and J ends, which lost 6 bases and 0 bases, there was a span of 12 bases. The CDR3 totals 15 residues. Written as DNA, the CDR3 is TGTGCCAGCAGAAAAGACGGATCCTCCTACAATGAGCAGTTCTTC. It is translated as CASRKDGSSYNEQFF.

This clonotype was counted between two and nine times. This chain joins TRBV10-3 and TRBJ2-1; D gene uncertain. The CDR3 runs to 14 residues. CDR1 and CDR2 (germline): ENHRY, SYGVKD. The germline V and J ends were trimmed by 4 bases and 4 bases, with 11 bases remaining between them. Here the CDR3 DNA reads TGTGCCATCAGTGGTGATCAGAAGTACAATGAGCAGTTCTTC. This encodes CAISGDQKYNEQFF.

The CDR3 sequence: CASKASGQQETQYF. The CDR3, as DNA: TGTGCCAGCAAAGCTAGCGGGCAACAAGAGACCCAGTACTTC. V is TRBV2 and J is TRBJ2-5; 8 bases line up with TRBD2. This CDR3 contains 14 residues. The junction had 6 bases not matched to a gene; V was cut back by 7 bases and J by 2 bases. Germline CDR1 reads SNHLY; CDR2 reads FYNNEI. The full variable domain, its missing parts supplied by reference TRBV2 and TRBJ2-5, is EPEVTQTPSHQVTQMGQEVILRCVPISNHLYFYWYRQILGQKVEFLVSFYNNEISEKSEIFDDQFSVERPDGSNFTLKIRSTKLEDSAMYFCASKASGQQETQYFGPGTRLLVL.

At least ten counts were recorded for this clonotype. The CDR3 sequence is CSAPRQGSGELFF. In DNA form, the CDR3 reads TGCAGTGCTCCAAGACAGGGGTCCGGGGAGCTGTTTTTT. The chain carries TRBV20-1 and TRBJ2-2; 8 bases are shared with TRBD1. The V and J ends lost 5 bases and 6 bases, in that order; junction bases with no gene match: 5. The CDR3 sequence is 13 residues long. Germline V CDR1 and CDR2: DFQATT, SNEGSKA (reference sequence).

This clonotype occurred a few times. The chain couples TRBV25-1 to TRBJ2-5; D call uncertain. Germline V CDR1 and CDR2: MGHDK, SYGVNS. Deletions cut 6 bases from V and 4 bases from J, with 12 bases between. The CDR3 spans 13 residues. CDR3 DNA: TGTGCCAGCAGGGACCACTTAACAGAGACCCAGTACTTC. This encodes CASRDHLTETQYF.

The gene calls are TRBV10-3 and TRBJ2-2; D remains ambiguous. V lost 4 bases and J lost 3, with 9 bases in between. This CDR3 is built from 14 residues. Germline V gene lookup returns CDR1 ENHRY and CDR2 SYGVKD. CDR3 in amino acids: CAISGIRDTGELFF. For the CDR3, the DNA is TGTGCCATCAGTGGGATTAGAGACACCGGGGAGCTGTTTTTT.

This chain joins TRBV24-1 and TRBJ2-5; TRBD1 might be the D (5 bases). This CDR3 contains 15 residues. Trimming shortened V by 4 bases and J by 5 bases, and 16 bases separated the two germline ends. Germline V gene lookup returns CDR1 KGHDR and CDR2 SFDVKD. The CDR3 DNA reads as TGTGCCACCAGTGACCCGGACACGTTGGGTGAGACCCAGTACTTC. Translated: CATSDPDTLGETQYF.

In its sample, this clonotype was seen many times. The rearrangement links TRBV29-1 to TRBJ1-1; D gene ambiguous. This CDR3 comprises 14 residues. The germline V and J ends were trimmed by 1 base and 5 bases, with 14 bases remaining between them. Per the germline V gene, CDR1 is SQVTM and CDR2 is ANQGSEA. The CDR3 here is CSVEVIQLQTEAFF. The CDR3 coding sequence is TGCAGCGTTGAAGTCATCCAACTGCAGACTGAAGCTTTCTTT.

In its sample, this clonotype was seen many times. The V call is TRBV16, the J call TRBJ1-4, with D uncertain. The CDR3 contains 15 residues. V lost 4 bases and J 5 bases, leaving 14 bases between the germline ends. Looked up from germline, CDR1 is KGHSY and CDR2 is FQNENV. CDR3 DNA: TGTGCCAGCAGCCCCGCGAGGACGAGGAATGAAAAACTGTTTTTT. Translation gives CASSPARTRNEKLFF.

This clonotype has only a few counts. The genes are TRBV2 and TRBJ2-4; weak D call: TRBD1 (5 bases). Trimming removed 0 bases from V and 9 bases from J, with 12 bases in between. This CDR3 contains 14 residues. Germline CDR1 reads SNHLY; CDR2 reads FYNNEI. CDR3 in DNA: TGTGCCAGCAGTGAAGCGCTTCAGGGAACCATTCAGTACTTC. Its translation is CASSEALQGTIQYF.